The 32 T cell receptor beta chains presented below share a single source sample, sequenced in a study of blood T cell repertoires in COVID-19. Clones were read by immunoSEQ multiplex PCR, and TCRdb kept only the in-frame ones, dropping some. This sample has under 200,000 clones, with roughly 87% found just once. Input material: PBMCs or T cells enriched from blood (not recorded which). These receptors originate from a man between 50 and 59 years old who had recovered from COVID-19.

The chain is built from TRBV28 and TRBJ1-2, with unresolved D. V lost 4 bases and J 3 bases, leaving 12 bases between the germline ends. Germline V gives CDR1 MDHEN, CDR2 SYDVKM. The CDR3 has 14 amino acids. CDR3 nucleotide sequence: TGTGCCAGCAGTTCGTCCGGGGTATACTATGGCTACACCTTC. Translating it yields CASSSSGVYYGYTF.

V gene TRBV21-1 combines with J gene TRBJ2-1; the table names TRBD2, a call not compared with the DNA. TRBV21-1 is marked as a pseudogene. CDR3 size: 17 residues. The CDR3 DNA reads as TGTGCCAGCAGCAAAGGGGGGATAGCGGGAGGGGCCAATGAGCAGTTCTTC. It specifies CASSKGGIAGGANEQFF.

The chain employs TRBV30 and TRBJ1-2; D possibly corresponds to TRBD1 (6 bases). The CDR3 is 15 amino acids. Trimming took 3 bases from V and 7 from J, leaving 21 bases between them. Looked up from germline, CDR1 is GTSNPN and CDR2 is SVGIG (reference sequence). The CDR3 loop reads CAWSELTGNLGGYTF. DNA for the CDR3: TGTGCCTGGAGCGAACTGACAGGCAACCTAGGTGGCTACACCTTC.

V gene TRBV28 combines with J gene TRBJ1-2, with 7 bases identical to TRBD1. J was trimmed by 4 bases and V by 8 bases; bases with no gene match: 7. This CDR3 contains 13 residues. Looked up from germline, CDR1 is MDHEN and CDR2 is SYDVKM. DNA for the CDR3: TGTGCCAGCGACCGACAGGGAGGCTATGGCTACACCTTC. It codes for CASDRQGGYGYTF.

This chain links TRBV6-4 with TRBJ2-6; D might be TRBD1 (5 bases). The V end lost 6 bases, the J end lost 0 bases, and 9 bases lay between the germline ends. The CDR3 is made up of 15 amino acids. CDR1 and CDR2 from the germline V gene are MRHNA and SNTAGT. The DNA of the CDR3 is TGTGCCAGCAGCGGACAATCCTCTGGGGCCAACGTCCTGACTTTC. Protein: CASSGQSSGANVLTF.

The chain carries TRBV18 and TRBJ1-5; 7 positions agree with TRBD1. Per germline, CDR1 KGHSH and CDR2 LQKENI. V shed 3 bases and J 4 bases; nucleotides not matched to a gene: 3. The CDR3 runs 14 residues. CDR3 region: CASSPGQANQPQHF. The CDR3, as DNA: TGTGCCAGCTCACCTGGACAGGCGAATCAGCCCCAGCATTTT.

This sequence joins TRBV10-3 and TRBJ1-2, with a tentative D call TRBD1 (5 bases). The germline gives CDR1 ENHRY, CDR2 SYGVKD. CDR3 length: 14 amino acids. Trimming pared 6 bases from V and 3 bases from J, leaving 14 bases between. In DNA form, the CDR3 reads TGTGCCATCAGCGACAGTGCTGGAGACTATGGCTACACCTTC. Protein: CAISDSAGDYGYTF.

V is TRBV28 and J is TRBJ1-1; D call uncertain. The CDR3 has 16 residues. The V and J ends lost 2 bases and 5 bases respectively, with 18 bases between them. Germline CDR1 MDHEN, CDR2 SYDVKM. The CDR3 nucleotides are TGTGCCAGCAGTTTAACCGGTGAGGGCGCAACGACTGAAGCTTTCTTT. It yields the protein CASSLTGEGATTEAFF.

Written as DNA, the CDR3 is TGTGCCAGCAGCGGGACTACATACAATGAGCAGTTCTTC. Translating gives CASSGTTYNEQFF. The chain carries TRBV5-8 and TRBJ2-1, with 7 nucleotides matching TRBD2. This CDR3 comprises 13 residues. Germline loops: CDR1 SGHTS, CDR2 YDEGEE. The trim removed 4 bases at V and 4 bases at J, leaving 2 bases unmatched.

The CDR3 sequence: CASSLRSGGNGNEKLFF. In nucleotides, the CDR3 is TGCGCCAGCAGCCTGAGGTCAGGGGGAAACGGAAATGAAAAACTGTTTTTT. The chain has TRBV4-1 and TRBJ1-4, with 7 bases matching TRBD1. CDR3 length: 17 residues. The germline V gene encodes CDR1 MGHRA and CDR2 YSYEKL. Germline trimming cut 4 bases from V and 5 bases from J; bases unmatched to any gene: 13.

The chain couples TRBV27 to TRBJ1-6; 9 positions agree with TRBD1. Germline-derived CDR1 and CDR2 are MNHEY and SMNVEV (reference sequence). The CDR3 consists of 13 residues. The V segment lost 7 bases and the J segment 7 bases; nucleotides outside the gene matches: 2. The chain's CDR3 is CASNGQGNSPLHF. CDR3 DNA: TGTGCCAGCAACGGACAGGGGAATTCACCCCTCCACTTT.

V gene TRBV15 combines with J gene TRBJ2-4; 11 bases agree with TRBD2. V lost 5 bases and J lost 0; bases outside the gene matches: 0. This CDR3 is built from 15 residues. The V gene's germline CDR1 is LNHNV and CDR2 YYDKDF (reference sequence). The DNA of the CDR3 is TGTGCCACCAGCGGACTAGCGGGAGCCAAAAACATTCAGTACTTC. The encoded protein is CATSGLAGAKNIQYF.

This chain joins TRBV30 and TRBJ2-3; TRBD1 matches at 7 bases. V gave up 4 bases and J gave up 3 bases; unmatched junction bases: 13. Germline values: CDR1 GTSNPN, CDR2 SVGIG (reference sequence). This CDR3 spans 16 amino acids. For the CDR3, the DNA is TGTGCCTGGACCAGAATCGAGGGGGCGAAGACAGATACGCAGTATTTT. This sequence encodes CAWTRIEGAKTDTQYF.

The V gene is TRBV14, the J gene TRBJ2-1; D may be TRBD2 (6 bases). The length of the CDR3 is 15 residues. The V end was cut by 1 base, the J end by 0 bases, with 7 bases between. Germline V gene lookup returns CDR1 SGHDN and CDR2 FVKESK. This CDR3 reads CASSQAGDSYNEQFF. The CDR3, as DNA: TGTGCCAGCAGCCAAGCGGGGGACTCCTACAATGAGCAGTTCTTC.

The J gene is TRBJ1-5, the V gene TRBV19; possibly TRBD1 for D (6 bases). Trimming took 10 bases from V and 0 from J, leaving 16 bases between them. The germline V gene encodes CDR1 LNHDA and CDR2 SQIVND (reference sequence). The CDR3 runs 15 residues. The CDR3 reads CATRTTGNSNQPQHF. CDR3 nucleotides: TGTGCCACAAGAACTACAGGGAATAGCAATCAGCCCCAGCATTTT.

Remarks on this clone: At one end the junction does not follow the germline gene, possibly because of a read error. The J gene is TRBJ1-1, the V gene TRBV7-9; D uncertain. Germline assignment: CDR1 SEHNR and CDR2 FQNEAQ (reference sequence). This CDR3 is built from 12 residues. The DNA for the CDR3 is TGCGCCAGCAGCTTAACGGGGTTTGAAGCTTTCTTT. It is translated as CASSLTGFEAFF.

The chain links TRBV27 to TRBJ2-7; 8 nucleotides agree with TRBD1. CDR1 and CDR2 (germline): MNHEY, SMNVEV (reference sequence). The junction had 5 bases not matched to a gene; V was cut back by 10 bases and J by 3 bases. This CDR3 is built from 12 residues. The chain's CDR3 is CATRGPFYEQYF. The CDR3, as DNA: TGTGCCACCAGGGGGCCTTTCTACGAGCAGTACTTC.

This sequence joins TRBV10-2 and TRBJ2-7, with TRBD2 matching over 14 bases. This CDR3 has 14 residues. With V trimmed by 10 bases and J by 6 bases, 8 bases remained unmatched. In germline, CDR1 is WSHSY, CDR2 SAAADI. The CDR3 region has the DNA TGCGCCACCAGACTAGCGGGAGGGATGGGCGAGCAGTACTTC. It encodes CATRLAGGMGEQYF.

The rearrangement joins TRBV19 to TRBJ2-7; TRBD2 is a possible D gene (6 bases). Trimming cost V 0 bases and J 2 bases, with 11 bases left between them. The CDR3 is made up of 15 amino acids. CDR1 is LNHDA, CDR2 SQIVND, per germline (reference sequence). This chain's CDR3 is CASSIEWGRTYEQYF. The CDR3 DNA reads TGTGCCAGTAGTATAGAGTGGGGGAGGACCTACGAGCAGTACTTC. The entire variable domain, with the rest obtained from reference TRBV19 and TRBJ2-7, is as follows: DGGITQSPKYLFRKEGQNVTLSCEQNLNHDAMYWYRQDPGQGLRLIYYSQIVNDFQKGDIAEGYSVSREKKESFPLTVTSAQKNPTAFYLCASSIEWGRTYEQYFGPGTRLTVT.

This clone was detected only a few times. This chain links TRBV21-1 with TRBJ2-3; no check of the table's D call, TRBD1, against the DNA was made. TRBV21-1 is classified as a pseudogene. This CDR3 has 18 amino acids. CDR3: CASSKAPRDRGIQNTQYF. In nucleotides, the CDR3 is TGTGCCAGCAGCAAAGCGCCTCGGGACAGGGGTATCCAAAATACGCAGTATTTT.

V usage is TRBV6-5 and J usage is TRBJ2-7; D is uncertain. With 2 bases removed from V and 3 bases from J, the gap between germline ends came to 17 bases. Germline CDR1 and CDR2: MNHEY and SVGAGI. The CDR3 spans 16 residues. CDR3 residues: CASSYSNALNFYEQYF. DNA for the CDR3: TGTGCCAGCAGTTACAGTAATGCTCTGAACTTCTACGAGCAGTACTTC.

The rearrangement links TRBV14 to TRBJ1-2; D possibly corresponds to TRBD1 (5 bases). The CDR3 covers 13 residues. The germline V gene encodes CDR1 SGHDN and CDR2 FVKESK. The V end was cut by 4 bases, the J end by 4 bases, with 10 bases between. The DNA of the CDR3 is TGTGCCAGCAGCCTAGGGAGGGGCTATGGCTACACCTTC. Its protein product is CASSLGRGYGYTF.

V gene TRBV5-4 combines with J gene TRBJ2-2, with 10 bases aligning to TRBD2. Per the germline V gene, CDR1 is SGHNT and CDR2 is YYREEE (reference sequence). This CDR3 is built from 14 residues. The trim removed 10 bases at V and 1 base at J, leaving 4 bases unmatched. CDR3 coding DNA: TGTGCCGGCGGGACTAGCGAGAACACCGGGGAGCTGTTTTTT. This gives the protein CAGGTSENTGELFF. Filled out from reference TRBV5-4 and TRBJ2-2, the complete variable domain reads ETGVTQSPTHLIKTRGQQVTLRCSSQSGHNTVSWYQQALGQGPQFIFQYYREEENGRGNFPPRFSGLQFPNYSSELNVNALELDDSALYLCAGGTSENTGELFFGEGSRLTVL.

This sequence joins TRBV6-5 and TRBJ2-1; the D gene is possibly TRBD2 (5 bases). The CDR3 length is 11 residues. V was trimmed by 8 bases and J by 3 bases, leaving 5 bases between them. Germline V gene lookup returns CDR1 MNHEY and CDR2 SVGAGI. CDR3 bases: TGTGCCAGCCGGGACTACAATGAGCAGTTCTTC. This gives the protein CASRDYNEQFF.

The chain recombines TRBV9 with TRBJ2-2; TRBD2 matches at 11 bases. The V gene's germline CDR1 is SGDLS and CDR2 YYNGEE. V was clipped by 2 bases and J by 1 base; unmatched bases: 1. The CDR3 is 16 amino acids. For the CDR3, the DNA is TGTGCCAGCAGCGTTACTAGCGGGGGGAACACCGGGGAGCTGTTTTTT. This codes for CASSVTSGGNTGELFF.

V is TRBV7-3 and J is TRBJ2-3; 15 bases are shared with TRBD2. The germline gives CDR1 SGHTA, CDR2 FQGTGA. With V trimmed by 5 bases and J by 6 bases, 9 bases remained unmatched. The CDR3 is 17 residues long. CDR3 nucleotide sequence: TGTGCCAGCAGCCCAATACCCGGGACTAGCGGGAGGGATACGCAGTATTTT. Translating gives CASSPIPGTSGRDTQYF.

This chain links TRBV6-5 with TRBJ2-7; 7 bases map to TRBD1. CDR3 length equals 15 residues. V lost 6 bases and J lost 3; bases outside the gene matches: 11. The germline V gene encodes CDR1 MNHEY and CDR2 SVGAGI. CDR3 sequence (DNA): TGTGCCAGCAGACACCACCGGGACAGAGACTACGAGCAGTACTTC. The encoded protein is CASRHHRDRDYEQYF.

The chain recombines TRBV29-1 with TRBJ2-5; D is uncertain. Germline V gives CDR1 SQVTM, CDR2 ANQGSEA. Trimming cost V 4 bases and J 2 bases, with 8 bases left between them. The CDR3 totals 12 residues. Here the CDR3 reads CSVALSQETQYF. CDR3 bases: TGCAGCGTTGCCCTCAGTCAAGAGACCCAGTACTTC.

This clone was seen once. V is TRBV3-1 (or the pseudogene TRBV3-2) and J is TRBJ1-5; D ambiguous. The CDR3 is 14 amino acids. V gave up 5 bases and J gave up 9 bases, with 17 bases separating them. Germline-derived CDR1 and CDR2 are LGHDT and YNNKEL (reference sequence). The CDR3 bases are TGTGCCAGCAGCTACGGACTCGGGAGTCGGCCCCAGCATTTT. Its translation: CASSYGLGSRPQHF.

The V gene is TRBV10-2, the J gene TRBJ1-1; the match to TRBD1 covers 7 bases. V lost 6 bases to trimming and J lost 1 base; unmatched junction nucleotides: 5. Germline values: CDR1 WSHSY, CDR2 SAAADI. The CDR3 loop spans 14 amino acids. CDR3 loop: CASSIDRANTEAFF. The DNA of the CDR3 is TGCGCCAGCAGCATCGACAGGGCGAACACTGAAGCTTTCTTT.

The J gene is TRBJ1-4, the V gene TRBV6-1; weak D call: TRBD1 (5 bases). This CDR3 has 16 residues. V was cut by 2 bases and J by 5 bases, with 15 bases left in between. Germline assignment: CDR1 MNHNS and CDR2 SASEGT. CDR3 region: CASSELFADINEKLFF. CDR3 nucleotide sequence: TGTGCCAGCAGTGAATTGTTCGCGGACATAAATGAAAAACTGTTTTTT.

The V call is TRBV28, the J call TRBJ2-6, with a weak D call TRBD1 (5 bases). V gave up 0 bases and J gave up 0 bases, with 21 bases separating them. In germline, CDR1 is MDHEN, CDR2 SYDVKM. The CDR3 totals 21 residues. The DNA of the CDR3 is TGTGCCAGCAGTTTATGGACCGGTCAGGGTTTTGTTTACTCTGGGGCCAACGTCCTGACTTTC. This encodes CASSLWTGQGFVYSGANVLTF.